This T cell receptor (beta chain) was obtained from a study of cytomegalovirus exposure and HLA in healthy donors. Points from the study as a whole: Some highly shared sequence variants likely arose as a pipeline artifact.

PCR amplification relied on 60 Vbeta primers (plus 13 Jbeta primers). Repertoires were generated with immunoSEQ multiplex PCR, while TCRdb's copy carries only in-frame clones and drops some. The sample includes fewer than 200,000 clones, around 76% of them seen just once. CDR3 length: 18 residues. Germline CDR1 and CDR2: SGHAT and FQNNGV. J lost 3 bases, V lost 3 bases, and 12 bases had no gene match. Regarding this clone: The target antigen is unknown.

This receptor was identified in a girl between 10 and 17 years old in good health and CMV-seropositive. Sequenced sample: PBMCs. The genes are TRBV11-2 and TRBJ2-1, with TRBD2 matching over 9 bases. CDR3 nucleotides: TGTGCCAGCAGCTTGGGTCGAAAAGGCGGGAGGGGCTACAATGAGCAGTTCTTC. This gives the protein CASSLGRKGGRGYNEQFF.